This entry concerns a single T cell receptor (beta chain). Its specificity is not known. This sample was taken from a study of beta chain features in type 1 diabetes. As every portion of the isolated RNA was reverse transcribed, the sequencing read expressed TCRB transcripts. Data came from immunoSEQ multiplex PCR; TCRdb stores just in-frame clones and leaves some out. The sample consists of some 700,000 clones, around an eighth of them appearing once. The CDR3 sequence is 13 residues long. V lost 4 bases to trimming and J lost 4 bases, with 10 bases between them. The germline V gene has CDR1 SGHNT and CDR2 YYREEE (reference sequence). Findings of the study overall: Among all four CD4+ subsets, Type 1 diabetes patients had TCRB CDR3s that were moderately but significantly shorter.

This TCR was recovered from a man aged 18 to 30 with type 1 diabetes. V gene TRBV5-4 combines with J gene TRBJ2-3; either TRBD1 or TRBD2 may fit D (6 bases each). Material: naive CD4+ T cells from blood. CDR3 sequence reads: CASSVGGSDTQYF. Here the CDR3 DNA reads TGTGCCAGCAGCGTCGGGGGCTCAGATACGCAGTATTTT.